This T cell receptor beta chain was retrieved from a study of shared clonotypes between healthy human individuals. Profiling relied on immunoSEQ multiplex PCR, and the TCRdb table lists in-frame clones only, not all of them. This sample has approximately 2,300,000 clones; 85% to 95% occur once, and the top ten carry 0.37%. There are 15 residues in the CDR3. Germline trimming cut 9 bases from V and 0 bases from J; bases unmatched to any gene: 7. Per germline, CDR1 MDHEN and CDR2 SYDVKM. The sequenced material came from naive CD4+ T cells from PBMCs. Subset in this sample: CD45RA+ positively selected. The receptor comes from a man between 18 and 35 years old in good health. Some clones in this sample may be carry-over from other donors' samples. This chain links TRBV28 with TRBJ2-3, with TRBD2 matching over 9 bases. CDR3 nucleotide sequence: TGTGCCAGTTACGAAACTAGCGGGAGCACAGATACGCAGTATTTT. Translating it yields CASYETSGSTDTQYF. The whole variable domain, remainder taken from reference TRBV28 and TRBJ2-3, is DVKVTQSSRYLVKRTGEKVFLECVQDMDHENMFWYRQDPGLGLRLIYFSYDVKMKEKGDIPEGYSVSREKKERFSLILESASTNQTSMYLCASYETSGSTDTQYFGPGTRLTVL.